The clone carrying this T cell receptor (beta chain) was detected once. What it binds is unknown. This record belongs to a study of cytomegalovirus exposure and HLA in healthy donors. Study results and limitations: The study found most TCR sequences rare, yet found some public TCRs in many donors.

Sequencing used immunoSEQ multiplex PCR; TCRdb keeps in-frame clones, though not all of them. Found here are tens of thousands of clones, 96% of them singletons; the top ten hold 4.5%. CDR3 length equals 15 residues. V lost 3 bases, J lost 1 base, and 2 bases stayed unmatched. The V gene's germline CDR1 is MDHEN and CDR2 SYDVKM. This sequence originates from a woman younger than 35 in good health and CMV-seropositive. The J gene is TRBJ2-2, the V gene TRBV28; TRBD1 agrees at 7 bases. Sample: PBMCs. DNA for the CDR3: TGTGCCAGCAGTTTGGGGACAGAGAACACCGGGGAGCTGTTTTTT. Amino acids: CASSLGTENTGELFF. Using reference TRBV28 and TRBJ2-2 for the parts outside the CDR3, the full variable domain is DVKVTQSSRYLVKRTGEKVFLECVQDMDHENMFWYRQDPGLGLRLIYFSYDVKMKEKGDIPEGYSVSREKKERFSLILESASTNQTSMYLCASSLGTENTGELFFGEGSRLTVL.